These T cell receptor beta chains were read from a single sample in a study of shared T cell receptors in the human thymus. Using immunoSEQ multiplex PCR, the repertoire was profiled, and TCRdb retains in-frame clones only, with some absent. The top ten clones hold approximately 0.0097% of a sample with hundreds of thousands of clones, around 87% of them seen once. Separately, the same data were catalogued under a study of human thymus T cells.

The specimen was thymocytes. These receptor sequences come from a boy in the first two years of life with a congenital heart defect. The CDR3 runs from the conserved cysteine through the conserved F or W. D genes are given only for firm matches. Clone size appears in some rows only: once, few, many, or a class for an expanded clone.

D gene	V gene	J gene	clone size	CDR3 protein	CDR3 DNA
TRBD2	TRBV19	TRBJ2-1	NA	CASSTRGEGVNEQFF	TGTGCCAGTAGTACCCGCGGGGAGGGTGTGAATGAGCAGTTCTTC
TRBD1	TRBV28	TRBJ2-5	NA	CASSPDRGRETQYF	TGTGCCAGCAGCCCGGACAGGGGGCGAGAGACCCAGTACTTC
TRBD1	TRBV7-2	TRBJ1-6	NA	CASSLAHRGHSPLHF	TGTGCCAGCAGCTTAGCACACAGGGGGCATTCACCCCTCCACTTT
NA	TRBV30	TRBJ2-7	NA	CAWSPPPTVIQYEQYF	TGTGCCTGGAGTCCCCCCCCCACGGTCATCCAATACGAGCAGTACTTC
TRBD1	TRBV4-3	TRBJ1-3	NA	CASSQGTGGNTIYF	TGCGCCAGCAGCCAGGGGACAGGGGGAAACACCATATATTTT
TRBD1	TRBV5-1	TRBJ2-7	NA	CASGNQGDSYEQYF	TGCGCCAGCGGAAACCAGGGGGACTCCTACGAGCAGTACTTC
NA	TRBV28	TRBJ1-2	NA	CASSQGFYYGYTF	TGTGCCAGCAGCCAGGGGTTTTACTATGGCTACACCTTC
TRBD1	TRBV6-1	TRBJ1-4	NA	CASSQTTGLGEKLFF	TGTGCCAGCAGTCAAACGACAGGGCTGGGAGAAAAACTGTTTTTT
TRBD1	TRBV5-5	TRBJ1-5	NA	CASSLGPGTGDGQPQHF	TGTGCCAGCAGCTTGGGTCCAGGGACAGGGGATGGACAGCCCCAGCATTTT
TRBD1	TRBV4-1	TRBJ2-5	NA	CASSPSGTGKYF	TGCGCCAGCAGCCCGTCCGGGACAGGAAAGTACTTC
NA	TRBV5-5	TRBJ2-7	NA	CASSLGAGGGYEQYF	TGTGCCAGCAGCTTGGGGGCAGGAGGAGGATACGAGCAGTACTTC
TRBD1	TRBV5-6	TRBJ1-3	NA	CASSAGGRGSGNTIYF	TGTGCCAGCAGCGCAGGGGGTAGGGGCTCTGGAAACACCATATATTTT
NA	TRBV4-3	TRBJ2-1	few	CASSQDAKRAGYNEQFF	TGCGCCAGCAGCCAAGATGCGAAGAGGGCGGGATACAATGAGCAGTTCTTC
TRBD2	TRBV28	TRBJ2-7	few	CASRSGREVGYEQYF	TGTGCCAGCAGATCGGGGCGGGAGGTGGGCTACGAGCAGTACTTC
TRBD1	TRBV4-3	TRBJ1-3	NA	CASSQEELDRDGRNTIYF	TGCGCCAGCAGCCAAGAAGAGTTGGACAGGGACGGGAGAAACACCATATATTTT
TRBD2	TRBV14	TRBJ2-2	NA	CASSSRGGRDTGELFF	TGTGCCAGCAGCTCTCGGGGGGGAAGGGACACCGGGGAGCTGTTTTTT
NA	TRBV18	TRBJ2-2	NA	CASSPAGDTGELFF	TGTGCCAGCTCACCGGCAGGGGACACCGGGGAGCTGTTTTTT
TRBD2	TRBV5-4	TRBJ2-7	NA	CASSLGSGLAVYEQYF	TGTGCCAGCAGCTTGGGTTCCGGACTAGCGGTCTACGAGCAGTACTTC
TRBD1	TRBV18	TRBJ2-7	NA	CASSRQGTRTYEQYF	TGTGCCAGCTCACGACAGGGCACTAGGACCTACGAGCAGTACTTC
NA	TRBV7-9	TRBJ2-7	NA	CASTRKGLPYEQYF	TGTGCCAGCACGCGAAAGGGACTCCCCTACGAGCAGTACTTC
NA	TRBV4-1	TRBJ1-6	NA	CASSQVGQRNSPLHF	TGCGCCAGCAGCCAAGTCGGACAGCGGAATTCACCCCTCCACTTT
TRBD2	TRBV28	TRBJ2-7	once	CASSSPLAVELVF	TGTGCCAGCAGTTCCCCGCTAGCGGTCGAGCTTGTCTTC
NA	TRBV4-1	TRBJ2-3	NA	CASSQDRGAGDTQYF	TGCGCCAGCAGCCAAGATCGCGGGGCAGGAGATACGCAGTATTTT
TRBD2	TRBV14	TRBJ2-1	NA	CASSQRASGGPSSYNEQFF	TGTGCCAGCAGCCAACGGGCTAGCGGGGGGCCAAGCTCCTACAATGAGCAGTTCTTC
TRBD2	TRBV30	TRBJ2-7	NA	CAWSKSGTSGSYEQYF	TGTGCCTGGAGTAAGTCGGGGACTAGCGGATCCTACGAGCAGTACTTC
NA	TRBV19	TRBJ2-6	NA	CASSIGSRDSGANVLTF	TGTGCCAGTAGTATAGGCTCCAGGGACTCTGGGGCCAACGTCCTGACTTTC
NA	TRBV9	TRBJ2-5	few	CASSVAEGERETQYF	TGTGCCAGCAGCGTAGCTGAGGGTGAGCGCGAGACCCAGTACTTC
TRBD1	TRBV28	TRBJ1-6	NA	CASSRGQGNSPLHF	TGTGCCAGCAGCCGGGGACAGGGAAATTCACCCCTCCACTTT
TRBD2	TRBV7-9	TRBJ2-1	NA	CASTQAGTSVSNEQFF	TGTGCCAGCACACAGGCGGGGACTAGCGTGTCCAATGAGCAGTTCTTC
NA	TRBV5-5	TRBJ2-3	NA	CASSSTSTDTQYF	TGTGCCAGCAGCTCGACTAGCACAGATACGCAGTATTTT
TRBD2	TRBV4-3	TRBJ2-3	NA	CASTPRVAGGPEKPDTQYF	TGCGCCAGCACCCCAAGGGTAGCGGGAGGGCCGGAGAAACCAGATACGCAGTATTTT
TRBD2	TRBV6-1	TRBJ2-3	NA	CASKWASGTDTQYF	TGTGCCAGCAAGTGGGCTAGCGGTACAGATACGCAGTATTTT
TRBD2	TRBV15	TRBJ2-7	NA	CATSRPPLAGNPYEQYF	TGTGCCACCAGCAGACCTCCATTAGCGGGTAACCCCTACGAGCAGTACTTC
NA	TRBV7-2	TRBJ1-1	NA	CASSCPDRMNTEAFF	TGTGCCAGCAGCTGTCCCGACAGGATGAACACTGAAGCTTTCTTT
NA	TRBV15	TRBJ2-1	NA	CATSRDVGLQTYNEQFF	TGTGCCACCAGCAGAGATGTCGGACTTCAAACCTACAATGAGCAGTTCTTC
TRBD1	TRBV18	TRBJ2-5	NA	CASSPSGQGGGETQYF	TGTGCCAGCTCACCCTCGGGACAGGGAGGCGGAGAGACCCAGTACTTC
TRBD1	TRBV4-3	TRBJ1-5	NA	CASSQDRFVDRDIEPQHF	TGCGCCAGCAGCCAAGATCGATTTGTCGACAGGGACATCGAACCCCAGCATTTT
NA	TRBV7-2	TRBJ2-2	few	CASSLVGVDTGELFF	TGTGCCAGCAGCTTAGTAGGGGTGGACACCGGGGAGCTGTTTTTT
NA	TRBV7-9	TRBJ1-1	NA	CASSLVDTEAFF	TGTGCCAGCAGCTTAGTAGATACTGAAGCTTTCTTT
NA	TRBV14	TRBJ2-2	NA	CASSNRRNTGELFF	TGTGCCAGCAGTAATAGGAGGAACACCGGGGAGCTGTTTTTT
NA	TRBV28	TRBJ2-5	NA	CASNPTGEAKEETQYF	TGTGCCAGCAACCCCACCGGGGAGGCCAAAGAAGAGACCCAGTACTTC
NA	TRBV10-1	TRBJ2-1	NA	CASSDGGEALYNEQFF	TGCGCCAGCAGTGATGGCGGGGAGGCGCTCTACAATGAGCAGTTCTTC
TRBD1	TRBV5-1	TRBJ1-1	NA	CASSSGQETNTEAFF	TGCGCCAGCAGCTCGGGACAGGAGACTAACACTGAAGCTTTCTTT
TRBD2	TRBV15	TRBJ2-7	few	CATSRDAPSGRPLSYEQYF	TGTGCCACCAGCAGAGATGCCCCTAGCGGGAGGCCCCTTTCCTACGAGCAGTACTTC
NA	TRBV5-1	TRBJ1-4	NA	CASSSEGEKLFF	TGCGCCAGCAGCTCGGAGGGGGAAAAACTGTTTTTT
NA	TRBV14	TRBJ2-3	NA	CASSQDFWASTDTQYF	TGTGCCAGCAGCCAAGATTTCTGGGCTAGCACAGATACGCAGTATTTT
NA	TRBV5-6	TRBJ2-1	NA	CASSGGSRSSYNEQFF	TGTGCCAGCAGCGGGGGGTCCCGAAGCTCCTACAATGAGCAGTTCTTC
NA	TRBV4-2	TRBJ1-1	NA	CASSQVRPNTEAFF	TGTGCCAGCAGCCAAGTGCGGCCGAACACTGAAGCTTTCTTT
NA	TRBV7-2	TRBJ2-2	NA	CASSALGGTDTGELFF	TGTGCCAGCAGCGCACTAGGGGGTACGGACACCGGGGAGCTGTTTTTT
NA	TRBV15	TRBJ1-3	few	CAGEGTGNTIYF	TGTGCCGGCGAGGGAACTGGAAACACCATATATTTT
TRBD2	TRBV28	TRBJ2-1	once	CASSLLLAAKYNEQFF	TGTGCCAGCAGTCTATTACTAGCGGCGAAGTACAATGAGCAGTTCTTC
TRBD2	TRBV18	TRBJ2-1	NA	CASSPLAGNEQFF	TGTGCCAGCTCACCACTAGCGGGGAATGAGCAGTTCTTC
TRBD2	TRBV7-2	TRBJ2-5	NA	CASSFTSGGAAGETQYF	TGTGCCAGCAGCTTCACTAGCGGGGGGGCCGCTGGGGAGACCCAGTACTTC
NA	TRBV11-2	TRBJ2-7	NA	CASSSVPGPTGYEQYF	TGTGCCAGCAGCTCCGTACCGGGTCCAACGGGCTACGAGCAGTACTTC
TRBD2	TRBV2	TRBJ2-3	NA	CASSESGTSASTDTQYF	TGTGCCAGCAGTGAATCCGGGACTAGCGCGAGCACAGATACGCAGTATTTT